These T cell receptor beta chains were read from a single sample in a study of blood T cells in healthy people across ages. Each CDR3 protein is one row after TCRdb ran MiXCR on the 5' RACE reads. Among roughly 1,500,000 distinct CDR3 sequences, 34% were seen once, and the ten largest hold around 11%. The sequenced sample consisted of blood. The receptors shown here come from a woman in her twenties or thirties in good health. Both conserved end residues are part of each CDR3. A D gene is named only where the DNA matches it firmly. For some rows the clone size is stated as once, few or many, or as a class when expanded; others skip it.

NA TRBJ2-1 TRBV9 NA CASSVRGDGAFNEQFF TGTGCCAGCAGCGTGAGAGGGGACGGGGCGTTCAATGAGCAGTTCTTC
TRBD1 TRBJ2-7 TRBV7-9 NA CASSPWEGGRYEQYF TGTGCCAGCAGCCCATGGGAAGGGGGCCGCTACGAGCAGTACTTC
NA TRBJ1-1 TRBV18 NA CASSPPALDTEAFF TGTGCCAGCTCACCCCCGGCGCTAGACACTGAAGCTTTCTTT
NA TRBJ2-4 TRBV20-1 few CSAADKFLSKNIQYF TGCAGTGCTGCTGACAAGTTCCTTTCCAAAAACATTCAGTACTTC
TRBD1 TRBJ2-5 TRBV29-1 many CSASEGTGETQYF TGCAGCGCCTCCGAGGGGACAGGGGAGACCCAGTACTTC
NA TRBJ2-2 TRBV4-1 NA CASSQDPLTANTGELFF TGCGCCAGCAGCCAAGACCCTTTGACAGCGAACACCGGGGAGCTGTTTTTT
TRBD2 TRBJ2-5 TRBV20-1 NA CSASGRASKETQYF TGCAGTGCTAGCGGGAGGGCCTCAAAGGAGACCCAGTACTTC
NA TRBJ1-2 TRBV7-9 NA CASSFSNQGYGYTF TGTGCCAGCAGCTTCAGTAACCAAGGCTATGGCTACACCTTC
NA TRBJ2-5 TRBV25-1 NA CASSVGVDRSLGTQYF TGTGCCAGCAGTGTGGGAGTAGACAGGAGTTTAGGGACCCAGTACTTC
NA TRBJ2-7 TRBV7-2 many CASSSIDYEQYF TGTGCCAGCAGCTCGATAGATTACGAGCAGTACTTC
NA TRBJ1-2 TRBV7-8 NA CASSLDRYPYMGYTF TGTGCCAGCAGCTTGGATAGGTATCCCTATATGGGCTACACCTTC
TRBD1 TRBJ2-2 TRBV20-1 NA CSARDRDRDTGELFF TGCAGTGCTAGAGATAGAGACAGGGACACCGGGGAGCTGTTTTTT
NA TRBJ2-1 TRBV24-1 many CATSDLNGSYNEQFF TGTGCCACCAGTGATTTAAACGGTTCCTACAATGAGCAGTTCTTC
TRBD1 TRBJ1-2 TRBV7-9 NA CASSLMESRTGLGKNYGYTF TGTGCCAGCAGCTTAATGGAATCGCGGACAGGGCTTGGCAAGAACTATGGCTACACCTTC
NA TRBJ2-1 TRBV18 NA CASSRGHTGNEQFF TGTGCCAGCTCACGGGGACACACCGGCAATGAGCAGTTCTTC
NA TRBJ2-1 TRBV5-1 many CASSLMKDNEQFF TGCGCCAGCAGCTTGATGAAGGACAATGAGCAGTTCTTC
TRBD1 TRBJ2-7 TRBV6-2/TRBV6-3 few CASSGTACYEQYF TGTGCCTCTTCCGGGACAGCCTGCTACGAGCAGTACTTC
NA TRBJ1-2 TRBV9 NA CASSVPGYGYTF TGTGCCAGCAGCGTACCCGGATATGGCTACACCTTC
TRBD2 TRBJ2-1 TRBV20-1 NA CSARLAGGQQFF TGCAGTGCCCGACTAGCGGGGGGACAGCAGTTCTTC
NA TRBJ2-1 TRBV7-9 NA CASSSRPAEQFF TGTGCCAGCAGCTCAAGACCAGCGGAGCAGTTCTTC
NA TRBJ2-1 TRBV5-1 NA CASLPTSNYNEQFF TGCGCCAGCCTCCCAACTAGCAACTACAATGAGCAGTTCTTC
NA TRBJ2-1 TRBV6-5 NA CASSYWDGAYNEQFF TGTGCCAGCAGTTACTGGGACGGCGCTTACAATGAGCAGTTCTTC
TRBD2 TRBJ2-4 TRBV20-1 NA CSARDFRTSGFKNIQYF TGCAGTGCTAGAGATTTTAGGACTAGCGGTTTTAAAAACATTCAGTACTTC
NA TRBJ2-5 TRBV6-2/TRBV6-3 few CASSYLSWRGYQETQYF TGTGCCAGCAGTTACCTAAGTTGGCGAGGGTACCAAGAGACCCAGTACTTC
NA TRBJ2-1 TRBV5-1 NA CASSRDGKNEQFF TGCGCCAGCAGCCGGGACGGCAAGAATGAGCAGTTCTTC
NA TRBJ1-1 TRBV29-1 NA CSVGDRNTEAFF TGCAGCGTTGGAGACAGGAACACTGAAGCTTTCTTT
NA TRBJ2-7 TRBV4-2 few CASSQDELAYEQYF TGTGCCAGCAGCCAAGATGAGTTAGCCTACGAGCAGTACTTC
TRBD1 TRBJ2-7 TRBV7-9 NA CASSLVNRGYEQYF TGTGCCAGCAGCTTAGTAAACAGGGGTTACGAGCAGTACTTC
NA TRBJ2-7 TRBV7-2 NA CASSLTPGPYEQYF TGTGCCAGCAGCTTAACCCCAGGGCCCTACGAGCAGTACTTC